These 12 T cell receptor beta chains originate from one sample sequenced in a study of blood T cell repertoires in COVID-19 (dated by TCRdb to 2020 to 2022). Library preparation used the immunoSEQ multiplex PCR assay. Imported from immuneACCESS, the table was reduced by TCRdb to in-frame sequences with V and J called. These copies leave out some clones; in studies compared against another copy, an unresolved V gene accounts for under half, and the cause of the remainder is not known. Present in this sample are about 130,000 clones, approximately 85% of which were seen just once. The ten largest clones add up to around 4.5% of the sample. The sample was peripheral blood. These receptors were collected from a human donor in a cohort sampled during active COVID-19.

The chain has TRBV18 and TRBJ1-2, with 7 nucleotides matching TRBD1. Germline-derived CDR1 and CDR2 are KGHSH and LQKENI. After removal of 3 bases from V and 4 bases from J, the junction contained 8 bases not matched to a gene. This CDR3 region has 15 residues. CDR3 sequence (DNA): TGTGCCAGCTCACCCCCGGGACAGAGTTTCTATGGCTACACCTTC. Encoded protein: CASSPPGQSFYGYTF.

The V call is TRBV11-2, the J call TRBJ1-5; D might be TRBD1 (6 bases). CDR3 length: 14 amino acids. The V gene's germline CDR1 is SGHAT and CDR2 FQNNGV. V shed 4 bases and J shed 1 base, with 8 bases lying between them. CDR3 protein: CASSSGASNQPQHF. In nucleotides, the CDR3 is TGTGCCAGCAGCTCAGGGGCGAGCAATCAGCCCCAGCATTTT.

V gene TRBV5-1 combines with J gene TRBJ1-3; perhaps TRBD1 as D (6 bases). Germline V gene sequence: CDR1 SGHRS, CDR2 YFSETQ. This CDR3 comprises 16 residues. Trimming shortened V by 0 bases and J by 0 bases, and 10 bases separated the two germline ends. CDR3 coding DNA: TGCGCCAGCAGCTTGGCAGGGGCCCGCTCTGGAAACACCATATATTTT. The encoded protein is CASSLAGARSGNTIYF.

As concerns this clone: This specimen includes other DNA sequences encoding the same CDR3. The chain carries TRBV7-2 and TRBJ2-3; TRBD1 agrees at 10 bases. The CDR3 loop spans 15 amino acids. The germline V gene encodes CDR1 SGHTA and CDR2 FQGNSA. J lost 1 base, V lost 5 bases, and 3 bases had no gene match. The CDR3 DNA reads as TGTGCCAGCAGCCGCGACAGGGGGCGCACAGATACGCAGTATTTT. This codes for CASSRDRGRTDTQYF.

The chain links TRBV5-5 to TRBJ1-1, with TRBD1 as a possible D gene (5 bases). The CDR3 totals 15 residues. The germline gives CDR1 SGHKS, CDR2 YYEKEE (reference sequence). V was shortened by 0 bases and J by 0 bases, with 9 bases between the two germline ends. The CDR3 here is CASSLVPGMNTEAFF. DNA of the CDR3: TGTGCCAGCAGCTTGGTCCCAGGGATGAACACTGAAGCTTTCTTT.

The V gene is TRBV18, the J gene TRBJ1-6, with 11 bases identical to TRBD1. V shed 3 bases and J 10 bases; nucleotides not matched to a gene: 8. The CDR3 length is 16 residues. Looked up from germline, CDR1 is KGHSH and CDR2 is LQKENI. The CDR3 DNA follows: TGTGCCAGCTCACCCTTAGGACAGGGGGCAGGGTCACCCCTCCACTTT. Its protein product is CASSPLGQGAGSPLHF.

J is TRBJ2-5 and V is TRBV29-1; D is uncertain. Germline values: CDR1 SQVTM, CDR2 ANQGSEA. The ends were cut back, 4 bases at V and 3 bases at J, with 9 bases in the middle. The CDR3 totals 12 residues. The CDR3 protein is CSVAWAKETQYF. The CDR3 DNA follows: TGCAGCGTTGCATGGGCCAAAGAGACCCAGTACTTC.

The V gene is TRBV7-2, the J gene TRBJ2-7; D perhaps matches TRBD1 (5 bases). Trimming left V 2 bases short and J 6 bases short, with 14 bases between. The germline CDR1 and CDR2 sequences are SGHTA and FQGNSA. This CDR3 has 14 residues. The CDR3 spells CASSLRAGWVEQYF. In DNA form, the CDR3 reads TGTGCCAGCAGCTTAAGGGCAGGGTGGGTCGAGCAGTACTTC.

The CDR3 loop is CASSQYRDTGELFF. CDR3 nucleotide sequence: TGCGCCAGCAGCCAATATCGGGACACCGGGGAGCTGTTTTTT. The chain has TRBV4-3 and TRBJ2-2; no definite D call. This CDR3 comprises 14 residues. CDR1 and CDR2 (germline): LGHNA, YSLEER. Trimming took 2 bases from V and 3 from J, leaving 7 bases between them.

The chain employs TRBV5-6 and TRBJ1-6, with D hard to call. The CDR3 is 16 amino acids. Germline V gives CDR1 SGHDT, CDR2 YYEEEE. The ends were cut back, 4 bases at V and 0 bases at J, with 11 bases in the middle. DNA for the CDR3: TGTGCCAGCAGCCGACCGGGTAGCTCCTATAATTCACCCCTCCACTTT. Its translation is CASSRPGSSYNSPLHF.

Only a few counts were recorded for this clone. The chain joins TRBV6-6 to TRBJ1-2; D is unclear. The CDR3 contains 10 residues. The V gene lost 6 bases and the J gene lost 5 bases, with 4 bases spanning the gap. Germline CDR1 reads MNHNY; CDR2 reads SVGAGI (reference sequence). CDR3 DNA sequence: TGTGCCAGCAGACTTTATGGCTACACCTTC. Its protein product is CASRLYGYTF.

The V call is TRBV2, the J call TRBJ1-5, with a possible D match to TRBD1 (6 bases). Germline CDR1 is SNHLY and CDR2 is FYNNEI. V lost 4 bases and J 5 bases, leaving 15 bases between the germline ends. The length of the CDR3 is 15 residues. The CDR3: CASSVFRGLDQPQHF. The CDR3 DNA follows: TGTGCCAGCAGTGTATTCAGGGGTTTAGATCAGCCCCAGCATTTT.